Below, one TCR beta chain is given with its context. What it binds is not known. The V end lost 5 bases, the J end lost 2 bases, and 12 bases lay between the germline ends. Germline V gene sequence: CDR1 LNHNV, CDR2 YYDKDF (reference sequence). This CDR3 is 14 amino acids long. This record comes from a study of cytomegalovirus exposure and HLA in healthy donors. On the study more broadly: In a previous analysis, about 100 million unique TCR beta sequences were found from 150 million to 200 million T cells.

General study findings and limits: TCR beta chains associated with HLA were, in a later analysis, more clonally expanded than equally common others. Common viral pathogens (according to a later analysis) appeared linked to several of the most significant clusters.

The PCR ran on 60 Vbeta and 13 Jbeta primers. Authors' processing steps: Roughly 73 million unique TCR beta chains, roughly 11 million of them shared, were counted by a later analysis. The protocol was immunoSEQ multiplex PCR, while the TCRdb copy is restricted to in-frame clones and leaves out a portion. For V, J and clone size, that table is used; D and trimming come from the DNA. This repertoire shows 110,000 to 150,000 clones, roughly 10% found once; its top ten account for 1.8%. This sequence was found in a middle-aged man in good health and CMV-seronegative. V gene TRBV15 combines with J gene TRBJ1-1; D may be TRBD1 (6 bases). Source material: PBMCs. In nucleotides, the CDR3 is TGTGCCACCAGCGCCGGCAGGGGAAACACTGAAGCTTTCTTT. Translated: CATSAGRGNTEAFF.